A selection of T cell receptor beta chains follows, all from one sample in a study of CD8+CD57+ T cells in acquired aplastic anemia. TCRdb recomputed calls from the reads with MiXCR, one row per CDR3 protein. The repertoire includes 220,000 or so distinct CDR3 sequences, 50% to 70% of them detected once, and roughly 61% sits in the top ten. The material sequenced was sorted CD4+, CD8+, or CD8+CD57+ T cells (not recorded which) from PBMCs. These receptors all stem from a human donor with aplastic anemia. The CDR3 runs from the conserved cysteine through the conserved F or W. A D gene is named only where the DNA matches it firmly. Size values are once, few and many counts, or a class for expanded clones, and some rows have none.

J gene,D gene,CDR3 length,clone size,V gene,CDR3 protein,CDR3 DNA
TRBJ2-2,.,14,.,TRBV2,CASGLRRLDGELFF,TGTGCCAGCGGACTACGACGGTTGGACGGGGAGCTGTTTTTT
TRBJ2-7,.,14,few,TRBV15,CATSRHHRETEQYF,TGTGCCACCAGCAGACACCACCGGGAAACCGAGCAGTACTTC
TRBJ2-1,.,17,.,TRBV5-1,CASSLIQGRVVNNEQFF,TGCGCCAGCAGCTTAATCCAAGGGCGGGTCGTCAACAATGAGCAGTTCTTC
TRBJ1-1,.,12,.,TRBV20-1,CSARDFVGRAFF,TGCAGTGCTAGAGATTTTGTTGGGCGCGCTTTCTTT
TRBJ2-1,.,13,.,TRBV2,CASRDSYYNEQFF,TGTGCCAGCAGGGACAGCTACTACAATGAGCAGTTCTTC
TRBJ2-3,TRBD2,15,.,TRBV19,CASSIPSGNTDTQYF,TGTGCCAGTAGTATTCCTAGCGGCAACACAGATACGCAGTATTTT
TRBJ1-3,.,13,.,TRBV12-3/TRBV12-4,CASSKWGGNTIYF,TGTGCCAGCAGTAAATGGGGGGGAAACACCATATATTTT
TRBJ1-3,.,14,.,TRBV11-2,CASSSRLAGNTIYF,TGTGCCAGCAGCTCCAGACTTGCTGGAAACACCATATATTTT
TRBJ2-3,TRBD2,15,.,TRBV7-3,CAGHSGNPLSDTQYF,TGTGCCGGCCATAGCGGGAACCCCCTCTCAGATACGCAGTATTTT
TRBJ2-7,.,14,.,TRBV2,CASSRRGGNYEQYF,TGTGCCAGCAGTCGCAGGGGGGGTAACTACGAGCAGTACTTC
TRBJ2-1,TRBD1,13,.,TRBV6-1,CASKGAVYNEQFF,TGTGCCAGTAAGGGGGCGGTGTACAATGAGCAGTTCTTC
TRBJ2-7,.,15,once,TRBV5-1,CASSFAPGSPYEQYF,TGCGCCAGCTCATTTGCCCCGGGGTCTCCCTACGAGCAGTACTTC
TRBJ2-1,.,13,.,TRBV15,CATAQFPYNEQFF,TGTGCCACCGCACAGTTTCCCTACAATGAGCAGTTCTTC
TRBJ2-6,.,13,.,TRBV14,CASSVAGANVLTF,TGTGCCAGCAGCGTGGCGGGGGCCAACGTCCTGACTTTC